This T cell receptor beta chain derives from a study of blood T cells in healthy people across ages (dated by TCRdb to between 2014 and 2016). For the study in its entirety: In model experiments, template switching captured roughly one uniquely barcoded TCR beta cDNA molecule for every two T cells. The study measured age-related changes in TCR beta repertoire diversity using deep sequencing normalized with unique cDNA molecular identifiers. The donors were split into four age groups: young (average around 15 years), middle-aged (roughly 40), aged (62) and long-lived (roughly 88). To avoid experimental bias, donors of different ages were distributed randomly across sequencing lanes. The study analyzed two additional independent replicas of 1 million unique cDNA reads from the same blood draw for two donors, one aged 18 to 30 and one aged 80 or older.

The germline ends are 18 bases apart after V is trimmed by 6 bases and J by 11 bases. The CDR3 runs 12 amino acids, cysteine and phenylalanine included. Only CDR3 DNA is held: 36 bases, read in frame from base 1. The CDR1 and CDR2 encoded by the germline V gene (reference sequence) are DFQATT and SNEGSKA. This clonotype was seen ten or more times. Its antigen is unknown. No much larger clone is present one base from it, and per-base qualities are unavailable. The approximately 39 donors, aged 6 to 90 years, were systemically healthy Caucasian individuals from Russia. Each donor gave around 9 milliliters of peripheral blood, collected into EDTA-treated Vacutainer tubes. Ficoll-Paque density-gradient centrifugation was used to isolate PBMCs, with at least 7 million per sample. Total RNA was extracted from PBMCs with Trizol reagent, with at least 5.5 micrograms obtained per sample. For every donor, an aliquot of PBMCs went through flow cytometry to measure the percentages of naive CD45RAhigh/CD27high T cells.

Broad study findings and their caveats: A strong correlation was found between observed TCR beta diversity and the percentage of naive T cells measured by flow cytometry. Observed TCR beta diversity per million T cells fell roughly linearly with age, and a significant reduction was already apparent by age around 39. Compared with the aged group, more naive CD4+ T cells, fewer expanded clones and increased TCR diversity were shown by the long-lived group, suggesting age selection. The CMV infection status of donors was not known, potentially confounding age-related changes in expanded clonotypes. Estimates of total diversity based on one million sequenced T cells were regarded as lower bounds and as underestimates. Conclusive comparison of naive and antigen-experienced compartments was prevented by the profiling of bulk unsorted PBMCs.

Receptor amplification or capture employed 5' RACE. The sequencer was an Illumina HiSeq 2500. A second PCR of roughly 7 to 11 cycles was performed with a sample-barcoded 5' primer and a J-beta primer mix. A unique molecular identifier was introduced onto each TCR beta cDNA molecule by a template-switch 5' adaptor carrying 12 random nucleotides. Each sample yielded at least 3 million CDR3-containing paired-end reads. The Mint cDNA synthesis kit, primed by a TRBC-specific oligonucleotide, was used to synthesize first-strand cDNA from all RNA. All cDNA was treated with uracil-DNA glycosylase and then went through a first 18-cycle PCR with the universal primers M1SS and BC2_uni_R. On the study's bioinformatics: Normalization of each sample was performed by random selection of 1 million high-quality reads, each carrying a distinct molecular identifier. Instead of being binned into consensus sequences, reads that shared molecular identifiers were thrown out. MiTCR, run with a Q25 quality threshold and the strictest error-elimination algorithm, handled CDR3 identification, clonotype clustering and error correction. A nonparametric unseen species model with Euler transformation was used to estimate a lower bound on total TCR beta diversity. TCRdb trimmed public reads at Q25 via fastp, called clones via MiXCR and kept in-frame beta chains. Rows matching on CDR3 protein sequence are summarized as one entry with the most common DNA and genes. TCRdb's processing, not the study's, gives the V and J calls here. This sample gives 650,000 to 700,000 distinct CDR3 sequences in total; about 30% of them show up just once. The ten top clones hold less than 20% of the sample.

The receptor's source is a woman of 80 years or more in good health. Donor details come from another sample of the same person, matched by shared clones. The rearrangement joined TRBV20-1 to TRBJ2-3; no D segment can be confidently identified. The sequenced material came from blood. The CDR3 has the sequence CSAHVMGIRQYF. The DNA reads as follows: TGCAGTGCACATGTGATGGGGATCCGGCAGTATTTT.